This is a list of T cell receptor beta chains from one sample in a study of T cells in Graves' hyperthyroidism and ophthalmopathy. Via MiXCR, TCRdb re-called the multiplex PCR reads, giving one row per CDR3 protein. Of 500,000 to 600,000 distinct CDR3 sequences in the sample, about 43% were seen once. The specimen sequenced was peripheral blood or thyroid tissue (not recorded which). The receptors stem from a woman aged 18-35 years with Graves' hyperthyroidism. Each CDR3 is given with its conserved first and last residue. The order of the fields is V gene, J gene, clone size, D gene, CDR3 DNA, CDR3 protein. A D gene is named only where the DNA matches it firmly. Clone size appears in some rows only: once, few, many, or a class for an expanded clone.

V: TRBV14
J: TRBJ1-1
size: .
D: TRBD1
DNA: TGTGCCAGCAGCCAGGAGGACAGGCCAACTAATGAAGCTTTCTTT
CDR3: CASSQEDRPTNEAFF

V: TRBV11-2
J: TRBJ2-3
size: .
D: .
DNA: TGCGCCAGCAGCTCCCGGACTGGCCTCGGTACGCAGTATTTT
CDR3: CASSSRTGLGTQYF

V: TRBV29-1
J: TRBJ1-1
size: many
D: .
DNA: TGCAGCGTTGAATCGCAGGGGTGGGCCACTGAAGCTTTCTTT
CDR3: CSVESQGWATEAFF

V: TRBV2
J: TRBJ1-6
size: .
D: .
DNA: TGTGCCAGCAGTTCCGGAGAGGATTCACCCCTCCACTTT
CDR3: CASSSGEDSPLHF

V: TRBV27
J: TRBJ1-2
size: many
D: .
DNA: TGTGCCAGCAGTCGGGCCTCTAACTATGGCTACACCTTC
CDR3: CASSRASNYGYTF

V: TRBV12-3/TRBV12-4
J: TRBJ2-5
size: many
D: TRBD1
DNA: TGTGCCAGCAGTACCGGACAGGTTACGACCCAGTACTTC
CDR3: CASSTGQVTTQYF

V: TRBV11-2
J: TRBJ1-2
size: once
D: TRBD1
DNA: TGTGCCAGCAGCTCAGTGACAGGGGACTATGGCTACACCTTC
CDR3: CASSSVTGDYGYTF

V: TRBV15
J: TRBJ1-5
size: .
D: .
DNA: TGTGCCACCAGAGGGGAGGGCAACCTACGGGAGACCCAGCATTTT
CDR3: CATRGEGNLRETQHF

V: TRBV6-2/TRBV6-3
J: TRBJ1-5
size: many
D: .
DNA: TGTGCCAGCAGTTACGAATCCCCCCAGCCCCAGCATTTT
CDR3: CASSYESPQPQHF

V: TRBV4-1
J: TRBJ1-1
size: few
D: .
DNA: TGCGCCAGCAGCCTCGGGCTTCGGGGCTCTGAAGCTTTCTTT
CDR3: CASSLGLRGSEAFF

V: TRBV29-1
J: TRBJ1-2
size: .
D: .
DNA: TGCAGCTTGGCCGAGGGGGAGTACTATGGCTACACCTTC
CDR3: CSLAEGEYYGYTF

V: TRBV20-1
J: TRBJ2-7
size: many
D: .
DNA: TGCAGTGCTAGGAGGGACGGAGGGCACTACGAGCAGTACTTC
CDR3: CSARRDGGHYEQYF

V: TRBV10-3
J: TRBJ1-1
size: .
D: TRBD1
DNA: TGTGCCATCAGTACGGGACAGGCCAACACTGAAGCTTTCTTT
CDR3: CAISTGQANTEAFF

V: TRBV10-3
J: TRBJ2-5
size: .
D: .
DNA: TGTGCCATCAGTGAGGCAGGGACTCGGGAGACCCAGTACTTC
CDR3: CAISEAGTRETQYF

V: TRBV5-1
J: TRBJ2-7
size: .
D: .
DNA: TGCGCCAGCAGCCTCGGGGGCGACGGGGCGTCCTACGAGCAGTACTTC
CDR3: CASSLGGDGASYEQYF

V: TRBV2
J: TRBJ1-4
size: .
D: .
DNA: TGTGCCAGCAGCGGAGACACAAATGAAAAACCGTTTTTT
CDR3: CASSGDTNEKPFF

V: TRBV19
J: TRBJ2-1
size: .
D: .
DNA: TGTGCCAGTAGCCTGGCGGAGTACAATGAGCAGTTCTTC
CDR3: CASSLAEYNEQFF

V: TRBV10-3
J: TRBJ2-7
size: many
D: .
DNA: TGTGCCATCAGTCCCAATAGGGGGGAGAAGTACTTC
CDR3: CAISPNRGEKYF

V: TRBV20-1
J: TRBJ2-6
size: .
D: .
DNA: TGCAGTGCTCCTCTCGGGGCCAACGTCCTGACTTTC
CDR3: CSAPLGANVLTF

V: TRBV2
J: TRBJ2-7
size: .
D: .
DNA: TGTGCCAGCAGTGAAGACAGGTCCGGGAACGAGCAGTACTTC
CDR3: CASSEDRSGNEQYF

V: TRBV24-1
J: TRBJ2-5
size: many
D: TRBD1
DNA: TGTGCCACCAGTGATCCATCCTGGACAGGGGGAATCCGAGAGACCCAGTACTTC
CDR3: CATSDPSWTGGIRETQYF

V: TRBV9
J: TRBJ1-6
size: .
D: .
DNA: TGTGCCAGCAGCGCCCCCGCCGGGGCAGGGGATTCACCCCTCCACTTT
CDR3: CASSAPAGAGDSPLHF

V: TRBV29-1
J: TRBJ2-1
size: many
D: .
DNA: TGCAGCGTTGAAGAGTGGAATGAGCAGTTCTTC
CDR3: CSVEEWNEQFF

V: TRBV7-3
J: TRBJ2-2
size: many
D: .
DNA: TGTGCCAGCAGCTTAAAGGGGGTTAACACCGGGGAGCTGTTTTTT
CDR3: CASSLKGVNTGELFF

V: TRBV7-3
J: TRBJ1-5
size: once
D: .
DNA: TGTGCCAGCAGCTTCACCAGCAATCAGCCCCAGCATTTT
CDR3: CASSFTSNQPQHF

V: TRBV2
J: TRBJ2-3
size: .
D: TRBD1
DNA: TGTGCCACCAGACAGGGGGAGGGCACAGATACGCAGTATTTT
CDR3: CATRQGEGTDTQYF

V: TRBV5-5
J: TRBJ1-4
size: .
D: TRBD1
DNA: TGTGCCTGCAGCTCGCACCTTCAGGGGGCTGGGGAAAAACTGTTTTTT
CDR3: CACSSHLQGAGEKLFF

V: TRBV10-3
J: TRBJ2-7
size: .
D: TRBD2
DNA: TGTGCCATCAGTGAGTCCCTAGCGGATGAGCAGTACTTC
CDR3: CAISESLADEQYF

V: TRBV20-1
J: TRBJ2-3
size: once
D: TRBD2
DNA: TGCAGTGCTTCGCGGACTAGCGGGAATTTCGGCACAGATACGCAGTATTTT
CDR3: CSASRTSGNFGTDTQYF

V: TRBV3-1
J: TRBJ2-7
size: many
D: .
DNA: TGTGCCAGCAGCCAAGAGGGACAAAGTTACGAGCAGTACTTC
CDR3: CASSQEGQSYEQYF

V: TRBV4-1
J: TRBJ1-5
size: many
D: .
DNA: TGCGCCAGCAGCCAAGTTTCAGGGGCGGGCAATCAGCCCCAGCATTTT
CDR3: CASSQVSGAGNQPQHF

V: TRBV7-8
J: TRBJ1-3
size: many
D: .
DNA: TGTGCCAGCAGCTTAGTTGCGGGAGGAAACACCATATATTTT
CDR3: CASSLVAGGNTIYF

V: TRBV29-1
J: TRBJ1-1
size: .
D: TRBD1
DNA: TGCAGCGTTGTCCGGGACAGGGGCACTGAAGCTTTCTTT
CDR3: CSVVRDRGTEAFF

V: TRBV29-1
J: TRBJ1-5
size: .
D: .
DNA: TGCAGCGTTGATGGAGGTCGGAATGAGCATTTT
CDR3: CSVDGGRNEHF

V: TRBV7-2
J: TRBJ1-2
size: many
D: TRBD1
DNA: TGTGCCAGCAGCTTAGTCGACAGGGCTCAAAACTATGGCTACACCTTC
CDR3: CASSLVDRAQNYGYTF

V: TRBV2
J: TRBJ1-2
size: many
D: .
DNA: TGTGCCAGCAGTGAATCGGTTCAGGGTGACGGCTACACCTTC
CDR3: CASSESVQGDGYTF

V: TRBV4-2
J: TRBJ1-4
size: many
D: .
DNA: TGTGCCAGCAGCCCAACTTCCCAAGCTAATGAAAAACTGTTTTTT
CDR3: CASSPTSQANEKLFF

V: TRBV20-1
J: TRBJ1-2
size: many
D: TRBD1
DNA: TGCAGTGCCTCGGGACAGGGACGTCTTGGCTATGGCTACACCTTC
CDR3: CSASGQGRLGYGYTF

V: TRBV12-3/TRBV12-4
J: TRBJ2-7
size: .
D: TRBD2
DNA: TGTGCCAGCAGGGATAGCGGGGGGCCCTACGAGCAGTACTTC
CDR3: CASRDSGGPYEQYF

V: TRBV20-1
J: TRBJ1-2
size: .
D: .
DNA: TGCAGTGCCGAACTGGGAGGGAGTTATGATGGCTACACCTTC
CDR3: CSAELGGSYDGYTF

V: TRBV5-1
J: TRBJ1-1
size: many
D: .
DNA: TGCGCCAGCAGCTTGGAACCCGGTCGTGTGAACACTGAAGCTTTCTTT
CDR3: CASSLEPGRVNTEAFF

V: TRBV19
J: TRBJ1-4
size: few
D: .
DNA: TGTGCCAGTAGTATAGGGACGGCTAATGAAAAACTGTTTTTT
CDR3: CASSIGTANEKLFF

V: TRBV7-2
J: TRBJ1-2
size: .
D: TRBD1
DNA: TGTGCCAGCAGCCTCTGGACAGGACTCTATGGCTACACCTTC
CDR3: CASSLWTGLYGYTF

V: TRBV6-5
J: TRBJ1-1
size: many
D: TRBD1
DNA: TGTGCCAGCAGTCAGACAGGGGGTCGTACTGAAGCTTTCTTT
CDR3: CASSQTGGRTEAFF

V: TRBV2
J: TRBJ2-7
size: .
D: .
DNA: TGTGCTAGGCACCAGGGATACCACGAGCAGTACTTC
CDR3: CARHQGYHEQYF

V: TRBV15
J: TRBJ1-1
size: .
D: .
DNA: TGTGCCACCAGCAGAGTAGGTTACACTGAAGCTTTCTTT
CDR3: CATSRVGYTEAFF

V: TRBV20-1
J: TRBJ2-3
size: .
D: TRBD2
DNA: TGCAGTGCTGACCGTGCCTCTAGCGGGAGCACAGATACGCAGTATTTT
CDR3: CSADRASSGSTDTQYF